The 19 T cell receptor beta chains presented below share a single source sample, sequenced in a study of T cell changes during pregnancy in multiple sclerosis. TCRdb's copy holds only in-frame clones and misses some; the assay was immunoSEQ multiplex PCR. Of around 62,000 clones in the sample, 89% are singletons; the top ten hold around 2.5%. The input for sequencing was peripheral blood, taken in the first trimester of pregnancy. Every receptor here comes from a female donor with multiple sclerosis, enrolled in a pregnancy study.

The chain couples TRBV6-6 to TRBJ1-2; a possible D gene is TRBD1 (6 bases). The CDR3 covers 14 residues. Deletions cut 5 bases from V and 2 bases from J, with 12 bases between. From germline, CDR1 is MNHNY and CDR2 SVGAGI (reference sequence). The CDR3 reads CASSLDRTNYGYTF. The CDR3 DNA reads as TGTGCCAGCAGTCTCGACAGGACCAACTATGGCTACACCTTC.

This clone has just a few counts. The rearrangement links TRBV7-9 to TRBJ2-1; D may be TRBD1 (5 bases). With 5 bases removed from V and 4 bases from J, the gap between germline ends came to 9 bases. CDR3 length: 13 residues. Germline-derived CDR1 and CDR2 are SEHNR and FQNEAQ (reference sequence). CDR3 in amino acids: CASSVGAYNEQFF. For the CDR3, the DNA is TGTGCCAGCAGCGTTGGGGCTTACAATGAGCAGTTCTTC.

The chain recombines TRBV6-5 with TRBJ1-2; 7 nucleotides align to TRBD1. J was trimmed by 6 bases and V by 5 bases; bases with no gene match: 6. This CDR3 comprises 13 residues. Germline V gene lookup returns CDR1 MNHEY and CDR2 SVGAGI. CDR3 sequence: CASSRTTGHGYTF. In nucleotides, the CDR3 is TGTGCCAGCAGTAGGACGACAGGGCATGGCTACACCTTC.

This rearrangement joins TRBV2 to TRBJ2-5, with D perhaps TRBD1 (5 bases). This CDR3 contains 15 residues. Per germline, CDR1 SNHLY and CDR2 FYNNEI. Trimming removed 4 bases from V and 0 bases from J, with 12 bases in between. CDR3 DNA: TGTGCCAGCAGTGGGCAGGGTTGGTACCAAGAGACCCAGTACTTC. Translating it yields CASSGQGWYQETQYF. Full variable domain (outside the CDR3, taken from reference TRBV2 and TRBJ2-5): EPEVTQTPSHQVTQMGQEVILRCVPISNHLYFYWYRQILGQKVEFLVSFYNNEISEKSEIFDDQFSVERPDGSNFTLKIRSTKLEDSAMYFCASSGQGWYQETQYFGPGTRLLVL.

The rearrangement joins TRBV7-3 to TRBJ2-3, with D possibly being TRBD2 (6 bases). V lost 1 base, J lost 5 bases, and 13 bases lay in between. Germline V CDR1 and CDR2: SGHTA, FQGTGA. The CDR3 extends over 15 amino acids. The CDR3 nucleotides are TGTGCCAGCAGCTTAAGCGGGGCGTTTGGAGATACGCAGTATTTT. It encodes CASSLSGAFGDTQYF.

This chain connects TRBV11-2 to TRBJ1-6; D gene ambiguous. Germline CDR1 SGHAT, CDR2 FQNNGV. V gave up 1 base and J gave up 0 bases, with 7 bases separating them. The CDR3 sequence is 16 residues long. The CDR3 reads CASSLGASSYNSPLHF. The DNA of the CDR3 is TGTGCCAGCAGCTTAGGGGCGAGCTCCTATAATTCACCCCTCCACTTT.

The chain is built from TRBV30 and TRBJ1-1; no clear D gene. This CDR3 has 15 residues. Looked up from germline, CDR1 is GTSNPN and CDR2 is SVGIG (reference sequence). Trimming cost V 0 bases and J 4 bases, with 15 bases left between them. CDR3 DNA: TGTGCCTGGAGTGTACAATGGGAGGAAAGCACTGAAGCTTTCTTT. It codes for CAWSVQWEESTEAFF.

The chain links TRBV11-1 to TRBJ2-5; the D gene is possibly TRBD2 (6 bases). Germline V gene sequence: CDR1 SGHAT, CDR2 FQDESV (reference sequence). V was trimmed by 1 base and J by 9 bases, leaving 21 bases between them. This CDR3 region has 16 residues. The CDR3 coding sequence is TGTGCCAGCAGCTTAGAGGTCGCCGGGACTCCGAGGCCCCAGTACTTC. Its protein is CASSLEVAGTPRPQYF.

V usage is TRBV7-9 and J usage is TRBJ2-2; 11 bases are shared with TRBD2. With V trimmed by 2 bases and J by 1 base, 0 bases remained unmatched. The CDR3 loop spans 16 amino acids. Germline CDR1 reads SEHNR; CDR2 reads FQNEAQ (reference sequence). DNA of the CDR3: TGTGCCAGCAGCTTACTAGCGGGAGGGAACACCGGGGAGCTGTTTTTT. This translates into CASSLLAGGNTGELFF.

This chain uses TRBV27 with TRBJ2-6; 10 bases map to TRBD1. Trimming took 6 bases from V and 4 from J; bases not matched to a gene: 6. The length of the CDR3 is 16 residues. Germline loops: CDR1 MNHEY, CDR2 SMNVEV (reference sequence). CDR3 region: CASRLTGGAGANVLTF. CDR3 bases: TGTGCCAGCAGGTTGACAGGGGGCGCCGGGGCCAACGTCCTGACTTTC.

This clone came up once. V gene TRBV7-9 combines with J gene TRBJ2-5; 9 nucleotides match TRBD1. This CDR3 is built from 14 residues. Germline values: CDR1 SEHNR, CDR2 FQNEAQ (reference sequence). Germline trimming cut 4 bases from V and 3 bases from J; bases unmatched to any gene: 3. As DNA, the CDR3 is TGTGCCAGCAGCTCGAGGACAGGGGAAGAGACCCAGTACTTC. It codes for CASSSRTGEETQYF.

The chain uses TRBV5-6 and TRBJ1-2; D is uncertain. V lost 0 bases and J lost 4, with 7 bases in between. The CDR3 loop spans 13 amino acids. Germline V gives CDR1 SGHDT, CDR2 YYEEEE. CDR3 bases: TGTGCCAGCAGCTTGGCCCACGGCTATGGCTACACCTTC. This translates into CASSLAHGYGYTF.

The V and J genes are TRBV4-2 and TRBJ1-2; D is uncertain. CDR1 LGHNA and CDR2 YNFKEQ come from the germline V gene. Between the trimmed V and J ends, which lost 0 bases and 4 bases, there was a span of 12 bases. The CDR3 is made up of 15 amino acids. The CDR3 spells CASSQDPGMGYGYTF. The CDR3 DNA follows: TGTGCCAGCAGCCAAGACCCGGGGATGGGCTATGGCTACACCTTC.

V gene TRBV25-1 combines with J gene TRBJ2-5; D call uncertain. With 3 bases removed from V and 1 base from J, the gap between germline ends came to 12 bases. Germline V gene lookup returns CDR1 MGHDK and CDR2 SYGVNS. The CDR3 covers 15 residues. CDR3: CASSDLTRAQETQYF. The CDR3 nucleotides read TGTGCCAGCAGTGACCTCACTCGCGCCCAAGAGACCCAGTACTTC. The full variable domain, in which reference TRBV25-1 and TRBJ2-5 provide the parts outside the CDR3, is EADIYQTPRYLVIGTGKKITLECSQTMGHDKMYWYQQDPGMELHLIHYSYGVNSTEKGDLSSESTVSRIRTEHFPLTLESARPSHTSQYLCASSDLTRAQETQYFGPGTRLLVL.

The J gene is TRBJ2-3, the V gene TRBV5-1; TRBD2 matches at 9 bases. The length of the CDR3 is 15 residues. V was clipped by 5 bases and J by 1 base; unmatched bases: 5. The germline CDR1 and CDR2 sequences are SGHRS and YFSETQ. The CDR3 loop is CASRQGLAGTDTQYF. CDR3 coding DNA: TGCGCCAGCAGGCAGGGACTAGCCGGCACAGATACGCAGTATTTT.

V usage is TRBV4-2 and J usage is TRBJ2-2; 11 nucleotides align to TRBD2. The CDR3 sequence is 18 residues long. The V gene's germline CDR1 is LGHNA and CDR2 YNFKEQ. V lost 3 bases, J lost 3 bases, and 9 bases stayed unmatched. In nucleotides, the CDR3 is TGTGCCAGCAGCCAGGGGACTAGCGGACCAACGGACACCGGGGAGCTGTTTTTT. Amino acids: CASSQGTSGPTDTGELFF.

In nucleotides, the CDR3 is TGTGCCAGCCCCGGACATGAAGCTTTCTTT. Its protein is CASPGHEAFF. V and J are TRBV6-4 and TRBJ1-1, with a tentative D call TRBD1 (5 bases). The germline V gene encodes CDR1 MRHNA and CDR2 SNTAGT. The CDR3 totals 10 residues. V gave up 8 bases and J gave up 7 bases, with 8 bases separating them.

The chain carries TRBV19 and TRBJ1-1, with TRBD1 identical over 9 bases. Germline CDR1 reads LNHDA; CDR2 reads SQIVND (reference sequence). J gave up 4 bases and V 6 bases, and 9 bases lay outside the gene matches. The CDR3 sequence is 15 residues long. CDR3 loop: CASSTGGQGVTEAFF. The CDR3 nucleotides read TGTGCCAGTAGCACAGGGGGCCAAGGGGTCACTGAAGCTTTCTTT. Combining the CDR3 with reference TRBV19 and TRBJ1-1 gives the whole variable domain DGGITQSPKYLFRKEGQNVTLSCEQNLNHDAMYWYRQDPGQGLRLIYYSQIVNDFQKGDIAEGYSVSREKKESFPLTVTSAQKNPTAFYLCASSTGGQGVTEAFFGQGTRLTVV.

The V gene is TRBV9, the J gene TRBJ1-1; no definite D call. Germline V gene data show CDR1 as SGDLS and CDR2 as YYNGEE. The CDR3 length is 15 residues. The V end was cut by 0 bases, the J end by 1 base, with 10 bases between. CDR3: CASSVVPGGNTEAFF. CDR3 DNA: TGTGCCAGCAGCGTAGTTCCGGGAGGGAACACTGAAGCTTTCTTT. Filled out from reference TRBV9 and TRBJ1-1, the complete variable domain reads DSGVTQTPKHLITATGQRVTLRCSPRSGDLSVYWYQQSLDQGLQFLIQYYNGEERAKGNILERFSAQQFPDLHSELNLSSLELGDSALYFCASSVVPGGNTEAFFGQGTRLTVV.